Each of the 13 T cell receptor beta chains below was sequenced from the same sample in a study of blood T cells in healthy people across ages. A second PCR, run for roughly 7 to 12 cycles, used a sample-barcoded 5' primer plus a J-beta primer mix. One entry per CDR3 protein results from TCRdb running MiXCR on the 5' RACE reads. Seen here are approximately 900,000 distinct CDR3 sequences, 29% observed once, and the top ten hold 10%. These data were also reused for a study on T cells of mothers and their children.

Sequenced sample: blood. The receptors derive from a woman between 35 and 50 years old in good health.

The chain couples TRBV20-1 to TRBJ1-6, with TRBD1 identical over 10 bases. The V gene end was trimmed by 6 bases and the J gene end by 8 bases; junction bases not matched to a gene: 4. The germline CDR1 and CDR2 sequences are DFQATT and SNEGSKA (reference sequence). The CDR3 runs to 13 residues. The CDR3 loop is CSARGTGDSPLHF. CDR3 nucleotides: TGCAGTGCCAGGGGGACAGGGGATTCACCCCTCCACTTT.

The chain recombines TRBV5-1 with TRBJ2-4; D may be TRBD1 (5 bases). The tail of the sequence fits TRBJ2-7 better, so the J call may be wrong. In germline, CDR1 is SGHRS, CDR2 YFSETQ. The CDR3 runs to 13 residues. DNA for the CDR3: TGCGCCAGCAGCTTCCAGGGTAAGAACGAGCAGTACTTC. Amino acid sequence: CASSFQGKNEQYF.

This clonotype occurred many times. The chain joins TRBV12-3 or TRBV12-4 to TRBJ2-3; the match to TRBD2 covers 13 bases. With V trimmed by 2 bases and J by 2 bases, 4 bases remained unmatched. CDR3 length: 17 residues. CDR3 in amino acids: CASSLSLAGGLTDTQYF. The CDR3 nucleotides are TGTGCCAGCAGTTTATCACTAGCGGGGGGGCTCACAGATACGCAGTATTTT.

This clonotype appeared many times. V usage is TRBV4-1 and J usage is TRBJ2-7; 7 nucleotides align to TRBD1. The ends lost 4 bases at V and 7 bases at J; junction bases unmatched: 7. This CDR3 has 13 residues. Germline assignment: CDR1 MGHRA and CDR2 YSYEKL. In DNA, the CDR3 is TGCGCCAGCAGCCCGAGGACAGGCCGAGAGCAGTACTTC. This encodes CASSPRTGREQYF.

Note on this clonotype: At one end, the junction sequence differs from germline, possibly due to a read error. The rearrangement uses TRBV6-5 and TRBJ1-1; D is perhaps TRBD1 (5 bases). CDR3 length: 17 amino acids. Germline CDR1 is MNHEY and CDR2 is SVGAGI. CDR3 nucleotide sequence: TGTGCCAGCAGTTACTCGGGGGACGGTACGGGGAACGCTGAAGCTTTCTTT. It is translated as CASSYSGDGTGNAEAFF.

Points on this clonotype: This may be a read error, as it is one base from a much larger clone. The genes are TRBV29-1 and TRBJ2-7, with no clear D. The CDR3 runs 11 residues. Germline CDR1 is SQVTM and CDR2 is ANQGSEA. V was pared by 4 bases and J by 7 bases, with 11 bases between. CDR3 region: CSVGRNNEQYF. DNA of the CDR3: TGCAGCGTTGGCAGGAACAATGAGCAGTACTTC.

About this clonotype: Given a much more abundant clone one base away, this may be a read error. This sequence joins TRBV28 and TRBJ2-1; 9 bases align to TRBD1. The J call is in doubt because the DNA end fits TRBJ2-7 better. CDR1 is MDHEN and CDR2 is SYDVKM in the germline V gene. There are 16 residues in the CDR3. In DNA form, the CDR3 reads TGTGCCAGCAGTACACCAACAGGGGGCTCCTACAATGAGCAGTACTTC. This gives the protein CASSTPTGGSYNEQYF.

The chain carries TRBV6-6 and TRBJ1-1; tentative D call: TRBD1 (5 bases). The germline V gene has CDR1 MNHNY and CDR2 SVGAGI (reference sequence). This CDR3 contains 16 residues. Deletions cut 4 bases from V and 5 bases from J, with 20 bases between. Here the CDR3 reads CASSSLADSSATEAFF. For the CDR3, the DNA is TGTGCCAGCAGTTCCCTAGCAGACAGCTCGGCGACTGAAGCTTTCTTT.

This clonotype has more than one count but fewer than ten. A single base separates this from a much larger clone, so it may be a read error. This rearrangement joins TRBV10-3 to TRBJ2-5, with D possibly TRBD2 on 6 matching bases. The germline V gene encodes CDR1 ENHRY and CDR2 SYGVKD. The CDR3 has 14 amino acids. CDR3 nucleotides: TGTGCCATCGGTGAGGTTGGGGGGCAAGAGACCCAGTACTTC. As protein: CAIGEVGGQETQYF.

The CDR3 loop reads CASSPRRGQPFPSNNYGYTF. In DNA, the CDR3 is TGCGCCAGCAGCCCCCGCCGCGGCCAACCTTTCCCGTCGAATAACTATGGCTACACCTTC. The chain uses TRBV5-1 and TRBJ1-2; no firm D call. The CDR3 has 20 amino acids. Per germline, CDR1 SGHRS and CDR2 YFSETQ. With 4 bases removed from V and 1 base from J, the gap between germline ends came to 29 bases.

DNA of the CDR3: TGTGCCAGCAGTCCCTGGGACAGACCTAATGAAAAACTGTTTTTT. This sequence encodes CASSPWDRPNEKLFF. The chain uses TRBV28 and TRBJ1-4; TRBD1 aligns across 7 bases. Trimming removed 5 bases from V and 3 bases from J; junction bases left unmatched: 6. Looked up from germline, CDR1 is MDHEN and CDR2 is SYDVKM. The CDR3 has 15 residues.

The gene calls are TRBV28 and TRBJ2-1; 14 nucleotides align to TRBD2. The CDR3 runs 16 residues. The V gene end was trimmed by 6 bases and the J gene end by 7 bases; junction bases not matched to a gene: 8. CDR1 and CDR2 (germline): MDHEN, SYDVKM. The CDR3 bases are TGTGCCAGCAGAAATGGACTAGCGGGGGGACGGAATGAGCAGTTCTTC. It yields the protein CASRNGLAGGRNEQFF.

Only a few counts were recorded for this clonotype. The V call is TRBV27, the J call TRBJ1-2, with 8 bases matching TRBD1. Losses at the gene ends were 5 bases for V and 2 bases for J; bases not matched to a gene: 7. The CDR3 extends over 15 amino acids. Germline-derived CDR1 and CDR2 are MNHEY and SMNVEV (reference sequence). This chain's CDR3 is CASSAYRGINYGYTF. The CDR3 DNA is TGTGCCAGCAGTGCCTACAGGGGGATAAACTATGGCTACACCTTC.